The next 21 T cell receptor beta chains were all read from a single sample in a study of T cell clonality in common variable immunodeficiency. Sequencing used immunoSEQ multiplex PCR; TCRdb keeps in-frame clones, though not all of them. There are about 44,000 clones in the sample, none observed a single time. Sequenced: peripheral blood mononuclear cells. These TCRs come from a person between 18 and 75 years old in good health.

In its sample, this clone was seen many times. From the germline J gene comes the end of the CDR3, since the read stops 3 residues before it. This sequence joins TRBV6-1 and TRBJ1-2, with D perhaps TRBD1 (6 bases). CDR1 and CDR2 from the germline V gene are MNHNS and SASEGT. V was shortened by 2 bases and J by 4 bases, with 11 bases between the two germline ends. The CDR3 length is 14 residues. CDR3 region: CASSEQGTGYGYTF. The CDR3 DNA, read in part, is TGTGCCAGCAGTGAACAGGGGACCGGCTATGGC.

Many counts were recorded for this clone. The CDR3 extends 3 residues past the end of the read, so its final part is completed from the germline J gene. The chain recombines TRBV12-3 or TRBV12-4 with TRBJ1-1, with TRBD1 identical over 10 bases. The CDR3 extends over 17 amino acids. The trim removed 5 bases at V and 0 bases at J, leaving 9 bases unmatched. The CDR3 reads CASSIDRGLALNTEAFF. The CDR3 DNA, read in part, is TGTGCCAGCAGTATAGACAGGGGGCTCGCACTGAACACTGAA.

This clone was recorded at least ten times. The read gets to within 3 residues of the CDR3 end, and the germline J gene fills in the rest. The genes are TRBV7-9 and TRBJ2-5; the D is unclear. Germline lookup yields CDR1 SEHNR and CDR2 FQNEAQ (reference sequence). The CDR3 is made up of 11 amino acids. Trimming removed 5 bases from V and 7 bases from J, with 8 bases in between. CDR3 sequence reads: CASSHSPTQYF. The covered CDR3 bases are TGTGCCAGCAGCCATAGCCCGACC.

This clone was seen at least ten times. The CDR3 goes on 3 residues after the read ends, and that part is filled in from the germline J gene. The J gene is TRBJ2-3, the V gene TRBV29-1, with D maybe TRBD2 (6 bases). The CDR3 loop spans 13 amino acids. Germline CDR1 and CDR2: SQVTM and ANQGSEA. V lost 2 bases and J 3 bases, leaving 9 bases between the germline ends. Partial CDR3 DNA: TGCAGCGTTGAAAATCGGGGGACAGATACG. It specifies CSVENRGTDT. The whole CDR3 region reads CSVENRGTDTQYF.

This clone showed up many times. CDR3 sequence reads: CASSSRDRGVRNQPQHF. The CDR3 DNA, read in part, is TGTGCCAGCAGTTCACGGGACAGGGGGGTTAGGAATCAGCCC. This chain links TRBV12-3 or TRBV12-4 with TRBJ1-5; 11 bases match TRBD1. The read ends 3 residues shy of where the CDR3 ends; the end is completed using the germline J gene. V shed 4 bases, J shed 4 bases, and the junction held 9 bases outside the gene matches. CDR3 length: 17 residues.

This clone was detected many times. This CDR3 reads CASSQYQGPETQYF. The CDR3 bases that were read are TGTGCCAGCAGTCAATACCAGGGCCCAGAGACC. The chain uses TRBV2 and TRBJ2-5; the D gene is possibly TRBD1 (5 bases). The read ends 3 residues before the CDR3 terminus; that terminus is restored from the germline J gene. This CDR3 has 14 amino acids. V lost 5 bases to trimming and J lost 4 bases, with 14 bases between them. Per the germline V gene, CDR1 is SNHLY and CDR2 is FYNNEI.

The sample holds many counts of this clone. The read finishes 3 residues shy of the CDR3 end, and the germline J gene is used to complete it. The V call is TRBV7-2, the J call TRBJ1-1, with D maybe TRBD1 (6 bases). The length of the CDR3 is 13 residues. The germline CDR1 and CDR2 sequences are SGHTA and FQGNSA. Trimming stripped 4 bases from V and 3 bases from J, with 9 bases between. The CDR3 DNA, read in part, is TGTGCCAGCAGCTCACAGGGTTACACTGAA. Translated, it gives CASSSQGYTE. In full, the CDR3 is CASSSQGYTEAFF. The entire variable domain, with the rest obtained from reference TRBV7-2 and TRBJ1-1, is as follows: GAGVSQSPSNKVTEKGKDVELRCDPISGHTALYWYRQSLGQGLEFLIYFQGNSAPDKSGLPSDRFSAERTGGSVSTLTIQRTQQEDSAVYLCASSSQGYTEAFFGQGTRLTVV.

This clone has ten or more counts. The missing CDR3 end, 3 residues past where the read stops, is filled in from the germline J gene. V gene TRBV29-1 combines with J gene TRBJ1-1; 7 nucleotides match TRBD1. The germline CDR1 and CDR2 sequences are SQVTM and ANQGSEA. The CDR3 is 13 residues long. Trimming at V came to 7 bases and at J to 0 bases, leaving 5 bases not matched to a gene. CDR3 in amino acids: CSARTGVNTEAFF. CDR3 DNA (partial): TGCAGCGCGAGGACAGGTGTGAACACTGAA.

The table lists this clone with many counts. CDR3 sequence reads: CSVGDRGRLNYGYTF. CDR3 DNA (partial): TGCAGCGTTGGGGACAGGGGGCGCTTAAACTATGGC. The chain couples TRBV29-1 to TRBJ1-2; 12 bases line up with TRBD1. The missing CDR3 end, 3 residues past where the read stops, is filled in from the germline J gene. This CDR3 is built from 15 residues. Looked up from germline, CDR1 is SQVTM and CDR2 is ANQGSEA. The ends lost 4 bases at V and 2 bases at J; junction bases unmatched: 5. Full variable domain (remainder filled in from reference TRBV29-1 and TRBJ1-2): SAVISQKPSRDICQRGTSLTIQCQVDSQVTMMFWYRQQPGQSLTLIATANQGSEATYESGFVIDKFPISRPNLTFSTLTVSNMSPEDSSIYLCSVGDRGRLNYGYTFGSGTRLTVV.

This clone showed up many times. Coverage ceases 3 residues before the CDR3 finishes, and the germline J gene fills in the end. This rearrangement joins TRBV16 to TRBJ1-2; a possible D gene is TRBD1 (6 bases). The V and J ends lost 3 bases and 4 bases respectively, with 12 bases between them. This CDR3 region has 14 residues. Germline CDR1 reads KGHSY; CDR2 reads FQNENV. The sequenced CDR3 bases are TGTGCCAGCAGCCATCGCACAGGGTCCTATGGC. Protein product: CASSHRTGSYG. The full CDR3 protein reads CASSHRTGSYGYTF.

This clone came up a few times. The CDR3 end is not reached by the read, which stops 3 residues before it; the germline J gene fills it in. The chain recombines TRBV5-1 with TRBJ2-1; 9 bases are a match to TRBD2. Looked up from germline, CDR1 is SGHRS and CDR2 is YFSETQ. Trimming cost V 4 bases and J 4 bases; bases outside gene matches: 12. The length of the CDR3 is 17 residues. CDR3: CASSPRAAGGSYNEQFF. CDR3 bases read: TGCGCCAGCAGCCCCCGGGCGGCGGGAGGGAGTTACAATGAG.

This clone was recorded many times. The CDR3 goes on 3 residues after the read ends, and that part is filled in from the germline J gene. The chain recombines TRBV10-3 with TRBJ2-3; D possibly corresponds to TRBD1 (6 bases). Germline values: CDR1 ENHRY, CDR2 SYGVKD. This CDR3 region has 13 residues. V was shortened by 7 bases and J by 1 base, with 9 bases between the two germline ends. The CDR3 DNA, read in part, is TGTGCCATCAACAGGGATGGCACAGATACG. Amino acid sequence: CAINRDGTDT. The entire CDR3 sequence reads CAINRDGTDTQYF.

This clone has at least ten counts. The read stops 3 residues short of the end of the CDR3; the missing end is completed from the germline J gene. The V gene is TRBV5-1, the J gene TRBJ1-2, with 8 bases that match TRBD1. The CDR3 is 14 amino acids. The germline gives CDR1 SGHRS, CDR2 YFSETQ. The CDR3 spells CASSLGARGRGYTF. The sequenced part of the CDR3 DNA is TGCGCCAGCAGCTTGGGGGCCAGGGGGCGCGGC.

This clone was recorded at least ten times. The junction does not match germline at one end; this may be a read error. The read terminates 3 residues ahead of where the CDR3 ends, so the germline J gene completes it. The rearrangement joins TRBV4-2 to TRBJ2-3; TRBD2 matches 9 bases. The CDR3 loop spans 15 amino acids. The germline V gene has CDR1 LGHNA and CDR2 YNFKEQ. The CDR3 DNA, read in part, is TGCGCCAGCAGCCAAGAAAGCGGGGGGCTGGATACG. Amino acid sequence: CASSQESGGLDT. In full, the CDR3 is CASSQESGGLDTQYF.

This clone was seen repeatedly, ten times or more. The CDR3 extends 3 residues past the end of the read, so its final part is completed from the germline J gene. The chain couples TRBV18 to TRBJ1-1, with 7 bases lining up with TRBD1. V lost 3 bases to trimming and J lost 0 bases; unmatched junction nucleotides: 7. Per germline, CDR1 KGHSH and CDR2 LQKENI. This CDR3 is built from 16 residues. The CDR3 DNA, read in part, is TGTGCCAGCTCACCGAGGCAGGGGGACATGAACACTGAA. Protein sequence: CASSPRQGDMNTE. The full CDR3 is CASSPRQGDMNTEAFF.

The sample holds many counts of this clone. The read halts 3 residues ahead of the CDR3 end, with the missing end drawn from the germline J gene. V gene TRBV7-9 combines with J gene TRBJ2-7, with a tentative D call TRBD1 (5 bases). The V end was cut by 0 bases, the J end by 3 bases, with 9 bases between. Per the germline V gene, CDR1 is SEHNR and CDR2 is FQNEAQ (reference sequence). CDR3 length: 14 amino acids. The CDR3 loop reads CASSLAGAHYEQYF. The CDR3 DNA, read in part, is TGTGCCAGCAGCTTAGCTGGGGCCCACTACGAG.

This clone was counted many times. Coverage ceases 3 residues before the CDR3 finishes, and the germline J gene fills in the end. The J gene is TRBJ1-2, the V gene TRBV5-6; D is ambiguous. CDR3 length equals 14 residues. Per the germline V gene, CDR1 is SGHDT and CDR2 is YYEEEE. V lost 3 bases to trimming and J lost 4 bases, with 13 bases between them. CDR3 amino acids: CASSSRGLAYGYTF. The sequenced CDR3 bases are TGTGCCAGCAGCTCCCGGGGTTTGGCCTATGGC.

Many counts were recorded for this clone. The sequenced fragment ends 3 residues before the CDR3 boundary, so the rest is inferred from the germline J gene. V and J are TRBV9 and TRBJ1-1; tentatively, D is TRBD1 (5 bases). Deletions cut 0 bases from V and 1 base from J, with 7 bases between. Germline CDR1 is SGDLS and CDR2 is YYNGEE. The CDR3 length is 14 residues. The sequenced CDR3 bases are TGTGCCAGCAGCGTAGGGACACCGAACACTGAA. Translating it yields CASSVGTPNTE. The entire CDR3 protein reads CASSVGTPNTEAFF.

This clone was found many times. The CDR3 is cut off 3 residues early in the read; its end comes from the germline J gene. The rearrangement links TRBV18 to TRBJ1-1; TRBD1 is a possible D gene (5 bases). The V end lost 2 bases, the J end lost 0 bases, and 10 bases lay between the germline ends. CDR1 KGHSH and CDR2 LQKENI come from the germline V gene. This CDR3 spans 15 amino acids. CDR3 DNA (partial): TGTGCCAGCTCACCAGGGGAGGGGATGAACACTGAA. Encoded protein: CASSPGEGMNTE. The CDR3, in full, reads CASSPGEGMNTEAFF.

This clone occurred many times. The read is 3 residues too short to cover the CDR3 end, so that end is filled in from the germline J gene. V is TRBV2 and J is TRBJ1-2, with a possible D match to TRBD1 (6 bases). CDR3 length: 11 residues. Trimming took off 8 bases at V and 3 bases at J, with 7 bases between the two ends. Germline CDR1 is SNHLY and CDR2 is FYNNEI. The part of the CDR3 DNA that was read is TGTGCCAGCGGGGGCGACTATGGC. Translated: CASGGDYG. The complete CDR3 sequence is CASGGDYGYTF.

Concerning this clone: The read ends 3 residues before the CDR3 terminus; that terminus is restored from the germline J gene. V and J are TRBV6-4 and TRBJ1-6, with D possibly TRBD1 on 6 matching bases. Per the germline V gene, CDR1 is MRHNA and CDR2 is SNTAGT. The CDR3 has 16 residues. V gave up 4 bases and J gave up 7 bases, with 17 bases separating them. CDR3 amino acids: CASSGLSGEGNSPLHF. CDR3 DNA, as far as it was read: TGTGCCAGCAGTGGTCTGTCAGGGGAAGGGAATTCACCC.